Included here is one T cell receptor beta chain sequence, with context. This sample was taken from a study of beta chain features in type 1 diabetes. Via the markers CD45RO/CCR7/CD25/CD127/CD95/CD27, stem cell-like memory, regulatory, central memory and naive CD4+ cells were sorted. V was clipped by 0 bases and J by 5 bases; unmatched bases: 7. Germline V lookup: CDR1 SNHLY, CDR2 FYNNEI. The CDR3 runs to 17 residues. All of the isolated RNA was reverse transcribed, so expressed TCRB transcripts were sequenced. Each sample of naive, central memory or regulatory T cells had, on average, approximately 4 million reads. The repertoire was sequenced with immunoSEQ multiplex PCR; TCRdb's copy has only in-frame clones and lacks some. The sample has about 470,000 clones; over 25% are singletons.

The sample was naive CD4+ T cells from blood. The receptor's source is a man aged 18 to 29 in good health. The chain recombines TRBV2 with TRBJ1-5, with TRBD1 matching over 10 bases. The CDR3: CASSEALGDRGYQPQHF. The CDR3, as DNA: TGTGCCAGCAGTGAAGCGTTGGGGGACAGGGGATATCAGCCCCAGCATTTT. The complete variable domain, with remaining parts taken from reference TRBV2 and TRBJ1-5, reads EPEVTQTPSHQVTQMGQEVILRCVPISNHLYFYWYRQILGQKVEFLVSFYNNEISEKSEIFDDQFSVERPDGSNFTLKIRSTKLEDSAMYFCASSEALGDRGYQPQHFGDGTRLSIL.